What follows are 13 T cell receptor beta chains derived from one specimen sequenced in a study of blood T cell repertoires in COVID-19. The data were produced by immunoSEQ multiplex PCR, yet TCRdb's version contains in-frame clones alone and is incomplete. The sample contains 30,000 to 40,000 clones, approximately 79% of which appear only once. The sample comprised peripheral blood. These TCRs come from a man between 65 and 85 years old with acute or convalescent COVID-19.

The chain links TRBV2 to TRBJ2-3; the match to TRBD1 covers 8 bases. Germline V gene sequence: CDR1 SNHLY, CDR2 FYNNEI. The V and J ends lost 0 bases and 9 bases, in that order; junction bases with no gene match: 5. This CDR3 has 14 amino acids. DNA of the CDR3: TGTGCCAGCAGTGAAGCACGACAGGGGATAACGCAGTATTTT. This translates into CASSEARQGITQYF.

This clone was observed a handful of times. This chain connects TRBV7-9 to TRBJ2-1; D is uncertain. The ends were cut back, 5 bases at V and 6 bases at J, with 5 bases in the middle. Germline values: CDR1 SEHNR, CDR2 FQNEAQ (reference sequence). This CDR3 region has 11 residues. In DNA, the CDR3 is TGTGCCAGCAGCGACTTCAATGAGCAGTTCTTC. Protein: CASSDFNEQFF.

The chain combines TRBV19 with TRBJ2-3; D is ambiguous. V lost 6 bases and J 2 bases, leaving 12 bases between the germline ends. CDR1 and CDR2 from the germline V gene are LNHDA and SQIVND (reference sequence). The CDR3 runs 14 residues. CDR3 sequence: CASRETETTDTQYF. The CDR3 nucleotides are TGTGCCAGTAGGGAGACGGAAACCACAGATACGCAGTATTTT.

The chain employs TRBV28 and TRBJ2-6, with D perhaps matching TRBD1 (5 bases). V lost 8 bases, J lost 0 bases, and 17 bases lay in between. Germline CDR1 is MDHEN and CDR2 is SYDVKM. The CDR3 length is 17 residues. CDR3 in DNA: TGTGCCAGCGGGGCCTTAGACATTCGCTCTGGGGCCAACGTCCTGACTTTC. This gives the protein CASGALDIRSGANVLTF.

The V gene is TRBV2, the J gene TRBJ2-7; 8 bases map to TRBD1. V shed 8 bases, J shed 6 bases, and the junction held 12 bases outside the gene matches. The CDR3 is made up of 14 amino acids. The germline gives CDR1 SNHLY, CDR2 FYNNEI. CDR3 sequence (DNA): TGTGCCAGCGCCGACAGGGGATATTATGGCGAGCAGTACTTC. Residues: CASADRGYYGEQYF.

The chain uses TRBV5-1 and TRBJ2-2; TRBD1 aligns across 11 bases. V lost 3 bases and J lost 6; bases outside the gene matches: 13. The CDR3 has 18 amino acids. Germline assignment: CDR1 SGHRS and CDR2 YFSETQ. CDR3 sequence (DNA): TGCGCCAGCAGCTACACCCCCCCGGGACAGGGGGGCGCCGGGGAGCTGTTTTTT. Protein product: CASSYTPPGQGGAGELFF.

The chain uses TRBV10-3 and TRBJ2-7, with 9 nucleotides matching TRBD2. From germline, CDR1 is ENHRY and CDR2 SYGVKD. V was pared by 6 bases and J by 6 bases, with 15 bases of the junction left unmatched. The CDR3 spans 16 residues. In nucleotides, the CDR3 is TGTGCCATCAGCGGGACAGCCAGCGGGGGGCCGGGCGAGCAGTACTTC. It encodes CAISGTASGGPGEQYF.

This chain connects TRBV24-1 to TRBJ2-5; 8 positions agree with TRBD2. J was trimmed by 4 bases and V by 2 bases; bases with no gene match: 8. Germline CDR1 reads KGHDR; CDR2 reads SFDVKD. This CDR3 has 16 residues. The CDR3 coding sequence is TGTGCCACCAGTGATTCGAGCGGGAGTCCGGGAGAGACCCAGTACTTC. Protein product: CATSDSSGSPGETQYF.

This clone appeared once. The rearrangement links TRBV5-6 to TRBJ1-5, with 8 bases fitting TRBD1. Germline CDR1 SGHDT, CDR2 YYEEEE. Trimming cost V 4 bases and J 7 bases; bases outside gene matches: 4. The CDR3 spans 13 residues. In DNA form, the CDR3 reads TGTGCCAGCAGCATACAGGGGGGACAGCCCCAGCATTTT. It is translated as CASSIQGGQPQHF.

The chain recombines TRBV5-6 with TRBJ1-3; unclear D gene. From germline, CDR1 is SGHDT and CDR2 YYEEEE. Between the trimmed V and J ends, which lost 0 bases and 2 bases, there was a span of 9 bases. The CDR3 is made up of 15 amino acids. The DNA of the CDR3 is TGTGCCAGCAGCTTGGTCCAGGCTGCTGGAAACACCATATATTTT. Its protein is CASSLVQAAGNTIYF.

The chain combines TRBV18 with TRBJ2-3, with 10 bases fitting TRBD2. J gave up 1 base and V 3 bases, and 4 bases lay outside the gene matches. Germline values: CDR1 KGHSH, CDR2 LQKENI. The CDR3 spans 16 residues. CDR3 in amino acids: CASSPLGTSGTDTQYF. CDR3 DNA sequence: TGTGCCAGCTCACCGCTGGGGACTAGCGGCACAGATACGCAGTATTTT.

This clone came up once. The rearrangement links TRBV28 to TRBJ2-7, with 9 bases lining up with TRBD1. V was pared by 4 bases and J by 2 bases, with 3 bases of the junction left unmatched. Germline V gene data show CDR1 as MDHEN and CDR2 as SYDVKM. This CDR3 spans 14 amino acids. CDR3 sequence reads: CASSSGQGPYEQYF. In nucleotides, the CDR3 is TGTGCCAGCAGTTCGGGACAGGGTCCCTACGAGCAGTACTTC.

The chain employs TRBV11-2 and TRBJ2-3, with D perhaps matching TRBD1 (6 bases). Germline V gene data show CDR1 as SGHAT and CDR2 as FQNNGV. There are 16 residues in the CDR3. V gave up 1 base and J gave up 0 bases, with 11 bases separating them. CDR3 protein: CASSLGTGSSTDTQYF. The CDR3 DNA follows: TGTGCCAGCAGCTTAGGAACAGGGTCAAGCACAGATACGCAGTATTTT. The variable domain in full, completed from reference TRBV11-2 and TRBJ2-3, reads EAGVAQSPRYKIIEKRQSVAFWCNPISGHATLYWYQQILGQGPKLLIQFQNNGVVDDSQLPKDRFSAERLKGVDSTLKIQPAKLEDSAVYLCASSLGTGSSTDTQYFGPGTRLTVL.